This section outlines one TCR beta chain sequence together with its context. Germline assignment: CDR1 MNHEY and CDR2 SMNVEV (reference sequence). The CDR3 extends over 18 amino acids. Trimming removed 8 bases from V and 3 bases from J; junction bases left unmatched: 14. This sample was taken from a study of blood T cell repertoires in COVID-19. Study-wide background: Donors in the United States, Italy and Spain gave samples during acute or convalescent COVID-19. In each case, the material was cDNA or gDNA derived from T cells, B-cell-depleted T cells, or PBMCs.

Authors' processing steps: It was from reference gene primer amplification that nucleated cell counts were estimated. The repertoire was sequenced with immunoSEQ multiplex PCR; TCRdb's copy has only in-frame clones and lacks some. D and trimming come from the DNA, and the V and J calls and clone size come from that table. Here the sample spans 200,000 or so clones, around 87% being singletons. This chain links TRBV27 with TRBJ1-3, with TRBD1 matching 12 bases. The sequenced sample consisted of peripheral blood. The clonotype comes from a man in his sixties with acute or convalescent COVID-19. The CDR3 DNA follows: TGTGCCAGCCAGGGCCTAAGGGACAGGGGGCGCGGTGGAAACACCATATATTTT. It yields the protein CASQGLRDRGRGGNTIYF.